This TCR beta chain was retrieved from a study of beta chain features in type 1 diabetes. This clone has a handful of counts. Its antigen is undetermined. The germline V gene has CDR1 MNHEY and CDR2 SVGAGI. This CDR3 spans 16 amino acids. Trimming took 3 bases from V and 0 from J; bases not matched to a gene: 7. Sequencing targeted expressed TCRB transcripts, as all isolated RNA had been reverse transcribed. The method was immunoSEQ multiplex PCR; TCRdb's version includes in-frame clones alone and lacks a portion of them. The table records over 600,000 clones, over 10% of them present only once. Regarding the study as a whole: Possible PCR preference for shorter templates applied equally to patients and controls. The study found fewer insertions and more deletions at VDJ junctions in type 1 diabetes patients. All four CD4+ subsets from Type 1 diabetes patients carried moderately but significantly shorter TCRB CDR3s.

The V call is TRBV6-5, the J call TRBJ2-7; 8 bases match TRBD2. Sequencing input: naive CD4+ T cells from blood. The TCR sequence derives from a young man with type 1 diabetes. The CDR3 DNA follows: TGTGCCAGCAGTTATGGACTAGCTTCTAGCTCCTACGAGCAGTACTTC. Translation: CASSYGLASSSYEQYF.